The T cell receptor beta chain under discussion was sequenced for a study of blood T cells in healthy people across ages. Trimming cost V 11 bases and J 4 bases, with 12 bases left between them. The CDR3 spans 13 residues. Germline V gives CDR1 LNHNV, CDR2 YYDKDF (reference sequence). Sample-barcoded 5' priming and a J-beta primer mix drove a second PCR of about 7 to 11 cycles. A template-switch adaptor with 12 random nucleotides tagged each cDNA molecule. TCRdb re-called the 5' RACE reads through MiXCR, storing one row per CDR3 protein. The data show over 750,000 distinct CDR3 sequences, with roughly 25% seen just once and 9.4% held by the top ten. A further study also used this sample, focusing on T cells of mothers and their children. According to that study: Maternal samples each gave over 10 million TCR beta CDR3 reads, and child samples approximately 3 million each.

The rearrangement links TRBV15 to TRBJ2-6, with D unclear. The sequenced sample was blood. The sequence was collected from a boy under 18 in good health. The DNA for the CDR3 is TGTGCCTCCAACCCCGGGGGGGCCAACGTCCTGACTTTC. Encoded protein: CASNPGGANVLTF. The complete variable domain, with remaining parts taken from reference TRBV15 and TRBJ2-6, reads DAMVIQNPRYQVTQFGKPVTLSCSQTLNHNVMYWYQQKSSQAPKLLFHYYDKDFNNEADTPDNFQSRRPNTSFCFLDIRSPGLGDTAMYLCASNPGGANVLTFGAGSRLTVL.